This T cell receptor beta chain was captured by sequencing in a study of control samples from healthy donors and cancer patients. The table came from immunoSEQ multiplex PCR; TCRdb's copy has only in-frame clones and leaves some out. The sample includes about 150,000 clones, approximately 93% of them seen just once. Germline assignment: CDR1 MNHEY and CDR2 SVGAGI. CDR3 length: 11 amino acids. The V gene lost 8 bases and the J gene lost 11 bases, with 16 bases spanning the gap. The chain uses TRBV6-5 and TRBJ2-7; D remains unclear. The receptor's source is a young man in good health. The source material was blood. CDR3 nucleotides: TGTGCCAGCGGACGTTCCTACGACGAGTACTTC. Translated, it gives CASGRSYDEYF.